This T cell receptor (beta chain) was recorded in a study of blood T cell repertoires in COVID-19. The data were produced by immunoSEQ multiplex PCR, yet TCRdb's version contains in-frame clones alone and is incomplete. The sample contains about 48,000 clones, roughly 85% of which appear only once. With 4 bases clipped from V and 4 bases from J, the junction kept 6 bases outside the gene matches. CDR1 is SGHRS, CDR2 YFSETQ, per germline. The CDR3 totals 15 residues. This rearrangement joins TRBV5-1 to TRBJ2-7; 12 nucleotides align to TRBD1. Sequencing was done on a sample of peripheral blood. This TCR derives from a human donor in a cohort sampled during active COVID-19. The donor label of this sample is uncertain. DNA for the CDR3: TGCGCCAGCAGCCAGGGGGGACAGGGGGCTTACGAGCAGTACTTC. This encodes CASSQGGQGAYEQYF.